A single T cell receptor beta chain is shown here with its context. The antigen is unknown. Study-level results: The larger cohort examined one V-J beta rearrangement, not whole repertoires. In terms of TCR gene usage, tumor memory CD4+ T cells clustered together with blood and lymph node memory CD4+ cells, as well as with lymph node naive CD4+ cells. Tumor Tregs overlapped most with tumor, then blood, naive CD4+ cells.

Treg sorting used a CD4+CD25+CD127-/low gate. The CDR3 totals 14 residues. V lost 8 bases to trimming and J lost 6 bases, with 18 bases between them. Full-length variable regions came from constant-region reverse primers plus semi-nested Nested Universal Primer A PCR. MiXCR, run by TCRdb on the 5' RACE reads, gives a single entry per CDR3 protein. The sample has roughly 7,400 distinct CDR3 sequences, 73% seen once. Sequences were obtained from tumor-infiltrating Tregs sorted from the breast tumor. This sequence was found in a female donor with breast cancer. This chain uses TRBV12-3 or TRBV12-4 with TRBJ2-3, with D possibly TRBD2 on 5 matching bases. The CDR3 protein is CASCPDSEGDTQYF. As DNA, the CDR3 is TGTGCCAGCTGCCCGGACTCCGAAGGGGATACGCAGTATTTT.